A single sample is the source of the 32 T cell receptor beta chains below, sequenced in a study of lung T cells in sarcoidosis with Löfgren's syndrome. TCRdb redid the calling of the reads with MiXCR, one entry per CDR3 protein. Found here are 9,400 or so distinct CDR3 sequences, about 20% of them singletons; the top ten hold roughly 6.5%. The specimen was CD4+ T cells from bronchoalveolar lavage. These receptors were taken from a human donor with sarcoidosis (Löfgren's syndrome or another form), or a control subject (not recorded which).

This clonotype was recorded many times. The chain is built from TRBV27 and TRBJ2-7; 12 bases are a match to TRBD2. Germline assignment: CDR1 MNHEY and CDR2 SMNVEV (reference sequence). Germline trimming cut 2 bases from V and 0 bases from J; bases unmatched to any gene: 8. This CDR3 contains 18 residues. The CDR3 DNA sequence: TGTGCCAGCAGTTTAACAGGACTAGCGGGATTCAGCTCCTACGAGCAGTACTTC. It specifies CASSLTGLAGFSSYEQYF.

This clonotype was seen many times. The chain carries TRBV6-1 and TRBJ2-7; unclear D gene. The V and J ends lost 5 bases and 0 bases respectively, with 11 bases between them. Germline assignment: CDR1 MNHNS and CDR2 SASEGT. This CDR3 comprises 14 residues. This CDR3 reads CASSPGVRSYEQYF. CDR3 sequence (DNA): TGTGCCAGCAGTCCCGGAGTTCGCTCCTACGAGCAGTACTTC.

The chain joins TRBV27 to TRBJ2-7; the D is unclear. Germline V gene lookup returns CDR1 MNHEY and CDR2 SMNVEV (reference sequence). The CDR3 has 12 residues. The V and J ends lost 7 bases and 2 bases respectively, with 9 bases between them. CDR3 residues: CASIRTPYEQYF. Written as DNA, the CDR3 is TGTGCCAGCATCCGGACCCCCTACGAGCAGTACTTC.

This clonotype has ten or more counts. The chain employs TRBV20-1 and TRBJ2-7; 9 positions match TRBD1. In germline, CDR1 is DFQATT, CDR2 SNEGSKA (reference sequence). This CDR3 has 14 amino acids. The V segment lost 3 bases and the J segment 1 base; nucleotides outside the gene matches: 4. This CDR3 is CSASQQGASYEQYF. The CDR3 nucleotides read TGCAGTGCTAGTCAACAGGGGGCGTCCTACGAGCAGTACTTC.

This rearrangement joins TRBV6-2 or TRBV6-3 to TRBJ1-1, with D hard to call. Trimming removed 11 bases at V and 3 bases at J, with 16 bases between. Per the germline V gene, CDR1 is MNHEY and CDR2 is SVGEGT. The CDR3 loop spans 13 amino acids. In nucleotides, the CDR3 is TGTGCCCGCAACCCGCAGGCGTACACTGAAGCTTTCTTT. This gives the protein CARNPQAYTEAFF.

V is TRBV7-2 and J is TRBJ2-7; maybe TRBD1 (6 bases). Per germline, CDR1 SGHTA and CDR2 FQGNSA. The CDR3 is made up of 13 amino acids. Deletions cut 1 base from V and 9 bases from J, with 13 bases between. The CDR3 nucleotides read TGTGCCAGCAGCTTAGGGGGGCAGGGGAGGCAGTACTTC. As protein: CASSLGGQGRQYF.

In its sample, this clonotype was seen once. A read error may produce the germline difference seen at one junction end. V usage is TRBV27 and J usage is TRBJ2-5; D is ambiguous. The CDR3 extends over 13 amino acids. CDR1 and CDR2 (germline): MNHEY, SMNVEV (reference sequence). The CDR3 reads CASSRRGSYEQCF. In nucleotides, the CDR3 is TGTGCCAGCAGTAGACGAGGCAGCTACGAGCAGTGCTTT.

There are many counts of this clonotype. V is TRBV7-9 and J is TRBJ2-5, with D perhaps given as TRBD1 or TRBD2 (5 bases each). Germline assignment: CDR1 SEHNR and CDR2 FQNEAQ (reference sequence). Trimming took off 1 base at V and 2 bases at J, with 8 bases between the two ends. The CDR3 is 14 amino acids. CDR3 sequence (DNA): TGTGCCAGCAGCTTAGAGGGACCGCAAGAGACCCAGTACTTC. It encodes CASSLEGPQETQYF.

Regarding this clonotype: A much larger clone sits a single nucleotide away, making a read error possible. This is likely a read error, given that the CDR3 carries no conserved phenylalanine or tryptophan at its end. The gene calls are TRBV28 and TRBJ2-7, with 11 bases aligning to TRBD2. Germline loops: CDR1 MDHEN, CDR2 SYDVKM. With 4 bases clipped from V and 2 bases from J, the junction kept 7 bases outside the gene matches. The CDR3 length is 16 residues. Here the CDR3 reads CASSSRLAGIPYEQYL. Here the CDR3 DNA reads TGTGCCAGCAGTTCCAGACTAGCGGGAATCCCCTACGAGCAGTACCTC.

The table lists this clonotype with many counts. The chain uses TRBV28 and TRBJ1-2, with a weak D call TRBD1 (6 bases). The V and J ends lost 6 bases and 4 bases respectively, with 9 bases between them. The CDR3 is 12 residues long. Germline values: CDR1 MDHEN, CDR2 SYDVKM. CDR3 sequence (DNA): TGTGCCAGCAGCCGGGGGGCCTATGGCTACACCTTC. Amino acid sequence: CASSRGAYGYTF.

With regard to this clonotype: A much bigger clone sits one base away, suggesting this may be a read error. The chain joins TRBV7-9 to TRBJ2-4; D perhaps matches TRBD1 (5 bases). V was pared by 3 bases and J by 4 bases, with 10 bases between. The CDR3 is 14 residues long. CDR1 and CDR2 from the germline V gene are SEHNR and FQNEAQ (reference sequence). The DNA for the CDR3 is TGTGCCAGCAGCTTGGCAGGGCCTAAAAACATTCAGTACTTC. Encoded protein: CASSLAGPKNIQYF.

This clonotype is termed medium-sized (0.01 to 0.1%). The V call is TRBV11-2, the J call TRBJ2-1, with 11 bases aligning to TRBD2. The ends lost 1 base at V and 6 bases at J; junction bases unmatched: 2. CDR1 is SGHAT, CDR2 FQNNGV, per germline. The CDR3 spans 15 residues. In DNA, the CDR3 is TGTGCCAGCAGCTTAGTAGCGGGAGGGATCAATGAGCAGTTCTTC. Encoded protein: CASSLVAGGINEQFF.

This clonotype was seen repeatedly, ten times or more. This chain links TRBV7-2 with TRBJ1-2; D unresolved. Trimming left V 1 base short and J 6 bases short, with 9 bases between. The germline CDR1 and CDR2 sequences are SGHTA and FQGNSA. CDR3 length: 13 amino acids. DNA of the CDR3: TGTGCCAGCAGCTTAGGGAACTTAGATGGCTACACCTTC. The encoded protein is CASSLGNLDGYTF.

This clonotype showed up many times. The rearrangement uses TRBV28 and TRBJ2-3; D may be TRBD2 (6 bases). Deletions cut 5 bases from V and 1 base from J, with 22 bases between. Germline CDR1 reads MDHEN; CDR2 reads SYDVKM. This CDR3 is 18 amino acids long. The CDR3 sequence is CASSLSGPGLSGTDTQYF. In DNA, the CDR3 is TGTGCCAGCAGTCTCTCGGGACCTGGACTATCGGGCACAGATACGCAGTATTTT. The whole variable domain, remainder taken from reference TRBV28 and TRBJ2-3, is DVKVTQSSRYLVKRTGEKVFLECVQDMDHENMFWYRQDPGLGLRLIYFSYDVKMKEKGDIPEGYSVSREKKERFSLILESASTNQTSMYLCASSLSGPGLSGTDTQYFGPGTRLTVL.

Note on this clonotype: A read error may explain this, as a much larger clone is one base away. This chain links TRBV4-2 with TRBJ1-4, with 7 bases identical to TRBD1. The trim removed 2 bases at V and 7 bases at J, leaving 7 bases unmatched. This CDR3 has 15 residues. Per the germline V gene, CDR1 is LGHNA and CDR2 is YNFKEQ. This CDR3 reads CASSQPDRVREKLFF. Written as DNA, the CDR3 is TGTGCCAGCAGCCAACCTGACAGGGTACGTGAAAAACTGTTTTTT.

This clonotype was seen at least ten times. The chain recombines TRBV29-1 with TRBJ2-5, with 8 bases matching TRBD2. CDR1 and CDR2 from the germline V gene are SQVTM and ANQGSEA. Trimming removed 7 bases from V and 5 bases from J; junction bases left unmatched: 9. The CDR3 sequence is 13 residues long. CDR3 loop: CSGGGLDRETQYF. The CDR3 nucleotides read TGCAGCGGGGGGGGACTAGACCGGGAGACCCAGTACTTC.

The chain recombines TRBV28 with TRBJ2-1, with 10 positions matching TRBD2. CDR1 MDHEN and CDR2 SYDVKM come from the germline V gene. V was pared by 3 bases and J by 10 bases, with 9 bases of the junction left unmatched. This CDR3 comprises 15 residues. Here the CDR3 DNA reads TGTGCCAGCAGTTTTATTTTGAAAGCGGGAGGGGAGCAGTTCTTC. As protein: CASSFILKAGGEQFF.

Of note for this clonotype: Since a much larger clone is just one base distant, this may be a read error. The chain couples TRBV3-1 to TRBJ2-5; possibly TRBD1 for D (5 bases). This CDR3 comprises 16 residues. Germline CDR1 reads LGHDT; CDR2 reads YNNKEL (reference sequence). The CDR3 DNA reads TGTGCCAGCAGCGAGAATGTGGGGCCCCTACAAGAGACCCAGCACTTC. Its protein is CASSENVGPLQETQHF.

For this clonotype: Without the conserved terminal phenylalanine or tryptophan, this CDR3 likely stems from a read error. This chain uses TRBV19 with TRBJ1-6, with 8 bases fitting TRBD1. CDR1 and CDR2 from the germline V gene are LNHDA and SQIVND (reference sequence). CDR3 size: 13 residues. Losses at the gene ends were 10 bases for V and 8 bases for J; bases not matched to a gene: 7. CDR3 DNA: TGTGCCACCGAGACAGGGGAACATTCACCCCTCCACCTT. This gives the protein CATETGEHSPLHL.

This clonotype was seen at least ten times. CDR3 loop: CASSHQGQPNYGYTF. DNA for the CDR3: TGTGCCAGCAGCCACCAGGGACAGCCCAACTATGGCTACACCTTC. This rearrangement joins TRBV3-1 to TRBJ1-2, with 7 bases identical to TRBD1. CDR1 is LGHDT, CDR2 YNNKEL, per germline (reference sequence). V lost 3 bases and J lost 2; bases outside the gene matches: 6. This CDR3 is 15 amino acids long.

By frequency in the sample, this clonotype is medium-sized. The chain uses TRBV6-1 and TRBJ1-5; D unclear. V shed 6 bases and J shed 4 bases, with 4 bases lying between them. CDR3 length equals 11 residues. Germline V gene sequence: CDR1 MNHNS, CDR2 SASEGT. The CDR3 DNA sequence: TGTGCCAGCAGGCTTAATCAGCCCCAGCATTTT. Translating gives CASRLNQPQHF.

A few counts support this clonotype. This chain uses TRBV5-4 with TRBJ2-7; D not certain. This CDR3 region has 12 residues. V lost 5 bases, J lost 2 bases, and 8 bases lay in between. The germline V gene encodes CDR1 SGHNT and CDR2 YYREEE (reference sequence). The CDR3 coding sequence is TGTGCCAGCAGTCTGGACGCCTACGAGCAGTACTTC. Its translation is CASSLDAYEQYF.

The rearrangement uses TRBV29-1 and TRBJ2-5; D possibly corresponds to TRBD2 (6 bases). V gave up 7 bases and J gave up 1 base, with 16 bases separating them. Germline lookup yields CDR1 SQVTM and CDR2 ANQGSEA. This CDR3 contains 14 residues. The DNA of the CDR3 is TGCAGCGCCACCCGAGCCGGGAGCCAAGAGACCCAGTACTTC. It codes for CSATRAGSQETQYF.

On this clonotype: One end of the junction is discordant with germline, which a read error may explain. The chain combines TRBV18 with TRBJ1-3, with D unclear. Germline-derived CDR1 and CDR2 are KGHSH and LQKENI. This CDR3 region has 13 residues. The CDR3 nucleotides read TGTGCCAGCCCACCCAGCTCTGGAAACACTATATATTTT. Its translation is CASPPSSGNTIYF.

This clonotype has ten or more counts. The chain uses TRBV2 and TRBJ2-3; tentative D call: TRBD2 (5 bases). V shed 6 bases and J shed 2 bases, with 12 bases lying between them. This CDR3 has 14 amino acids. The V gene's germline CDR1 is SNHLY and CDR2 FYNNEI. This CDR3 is CASRRAEATDTQYF. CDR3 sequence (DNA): TGTGCCAGCAGGAGGGCGGAAGCCACAGATACGCAGTATTTT. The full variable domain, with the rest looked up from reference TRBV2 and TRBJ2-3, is EPEVTQTPSHQVTQMGQEVILRCVPISNHLYFYWYRQILGQKVEFLVSFYNNEISEKSEIFDDQFSVERPDGSNFTLKIRSTKLEDSAMYFCASRRAEATDTQYFGPGTRLTVL.

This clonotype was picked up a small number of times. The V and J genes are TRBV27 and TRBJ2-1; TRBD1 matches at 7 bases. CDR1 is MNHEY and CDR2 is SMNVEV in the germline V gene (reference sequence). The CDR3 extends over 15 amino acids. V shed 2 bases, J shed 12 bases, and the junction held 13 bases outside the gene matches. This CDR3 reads CASSLGGQRWMGQFF. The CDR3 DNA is TGTGCCAGCAGTTTAGGGGGACAGAGGTGGATGGGGCAGTTCTTC.

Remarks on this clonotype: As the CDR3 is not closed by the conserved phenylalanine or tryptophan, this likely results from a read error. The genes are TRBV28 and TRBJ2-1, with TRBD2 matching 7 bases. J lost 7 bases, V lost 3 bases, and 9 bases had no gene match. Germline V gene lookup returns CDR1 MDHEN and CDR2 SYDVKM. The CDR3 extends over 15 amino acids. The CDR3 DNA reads TGTGCCAGCAGTTTTCTCGGGGGGTTAAGGAATGAGCAGTTCCTC. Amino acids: CASSFLGGLRNEQFL.

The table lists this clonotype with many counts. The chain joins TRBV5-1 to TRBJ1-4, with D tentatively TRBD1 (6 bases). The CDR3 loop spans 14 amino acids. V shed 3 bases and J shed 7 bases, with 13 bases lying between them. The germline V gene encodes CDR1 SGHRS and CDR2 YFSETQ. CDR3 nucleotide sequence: TGCGCCAGCAGCTCCGGGGGCTACAGTGAAAAACTGTTTTTT. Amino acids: CASSSGGYSEKLFF.

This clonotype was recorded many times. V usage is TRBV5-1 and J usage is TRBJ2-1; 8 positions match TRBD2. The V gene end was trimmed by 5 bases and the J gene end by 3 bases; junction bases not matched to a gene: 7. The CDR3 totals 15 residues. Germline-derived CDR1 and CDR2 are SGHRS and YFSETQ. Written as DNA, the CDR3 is TGCGCCAGCAGGTCAAGCGGGAGCGGCTACAATGAGCAGTTCTTC. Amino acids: CASRSSGSGYNEQFF.

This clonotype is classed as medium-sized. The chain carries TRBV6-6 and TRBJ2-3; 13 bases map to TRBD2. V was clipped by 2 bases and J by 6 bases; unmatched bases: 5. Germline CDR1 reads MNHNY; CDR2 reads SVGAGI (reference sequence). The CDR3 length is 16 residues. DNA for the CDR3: TGTGCCAGCAGTTACCGTGGACTAGCGGGAGTGGATACGCAGTATTTT. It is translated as CASSYRGLAGVDTQYF.

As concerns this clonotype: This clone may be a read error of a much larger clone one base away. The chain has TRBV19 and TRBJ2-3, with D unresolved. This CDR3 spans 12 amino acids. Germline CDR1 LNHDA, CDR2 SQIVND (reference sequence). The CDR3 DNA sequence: TGTGTCAGTAGACTTTCCGGAGATACGCAGTATTTT. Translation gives CVSRLSGDTQYF.

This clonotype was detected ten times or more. The DNA for the CDR3 is TGCAGTGCTAGAGATCGTAGCGGGATAGGGGGCCAAGAGACCCAGTACTTC. Translation gives CSARDRSGIGGQETQYF. The chain links TRBV20-1 to TRBJ2-5; 8 nucleotides match TRBD2. With 0 bases clipped from V and 1 base from J, the junction kept 10 bases outside the gene matches. Germline loops: CDR1 DFQATT, CDR2 SNEGSKA (reference sequence). The length of the CDR3 is 17 residues.